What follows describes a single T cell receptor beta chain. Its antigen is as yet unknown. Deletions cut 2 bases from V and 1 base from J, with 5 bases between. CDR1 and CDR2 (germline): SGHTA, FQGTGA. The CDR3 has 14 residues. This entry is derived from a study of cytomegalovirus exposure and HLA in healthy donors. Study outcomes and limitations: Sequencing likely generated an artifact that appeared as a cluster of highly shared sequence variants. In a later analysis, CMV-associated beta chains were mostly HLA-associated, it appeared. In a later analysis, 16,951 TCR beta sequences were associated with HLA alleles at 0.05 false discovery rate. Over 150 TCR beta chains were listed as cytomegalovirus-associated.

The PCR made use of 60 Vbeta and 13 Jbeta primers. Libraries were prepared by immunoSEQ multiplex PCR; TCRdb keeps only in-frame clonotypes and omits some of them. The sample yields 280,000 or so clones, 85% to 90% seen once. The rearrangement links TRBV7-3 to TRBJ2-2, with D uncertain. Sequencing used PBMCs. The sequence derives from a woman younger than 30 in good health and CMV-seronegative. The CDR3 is CASSLYRNTGELFF. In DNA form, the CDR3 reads TGTGCCAGCAGCTTATACAGGAACACCGGGGAGCTGTTTTTT.